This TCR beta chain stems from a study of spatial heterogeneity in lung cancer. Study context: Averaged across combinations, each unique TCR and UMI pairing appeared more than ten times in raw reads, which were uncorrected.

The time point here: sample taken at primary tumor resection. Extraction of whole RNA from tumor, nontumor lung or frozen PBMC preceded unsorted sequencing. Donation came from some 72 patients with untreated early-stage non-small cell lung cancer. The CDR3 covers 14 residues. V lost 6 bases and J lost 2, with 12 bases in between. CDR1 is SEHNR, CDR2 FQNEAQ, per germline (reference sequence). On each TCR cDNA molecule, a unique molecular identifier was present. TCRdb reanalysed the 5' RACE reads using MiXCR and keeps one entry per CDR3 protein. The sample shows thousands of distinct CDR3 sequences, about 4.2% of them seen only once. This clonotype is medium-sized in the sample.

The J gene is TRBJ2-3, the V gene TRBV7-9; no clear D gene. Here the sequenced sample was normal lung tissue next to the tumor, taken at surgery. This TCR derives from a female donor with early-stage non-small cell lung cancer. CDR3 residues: CASSLADLTDTQYF. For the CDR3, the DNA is TGTGCCAGCAGTTTGGCAGACCTCACAGATACGCAGTATTTT.